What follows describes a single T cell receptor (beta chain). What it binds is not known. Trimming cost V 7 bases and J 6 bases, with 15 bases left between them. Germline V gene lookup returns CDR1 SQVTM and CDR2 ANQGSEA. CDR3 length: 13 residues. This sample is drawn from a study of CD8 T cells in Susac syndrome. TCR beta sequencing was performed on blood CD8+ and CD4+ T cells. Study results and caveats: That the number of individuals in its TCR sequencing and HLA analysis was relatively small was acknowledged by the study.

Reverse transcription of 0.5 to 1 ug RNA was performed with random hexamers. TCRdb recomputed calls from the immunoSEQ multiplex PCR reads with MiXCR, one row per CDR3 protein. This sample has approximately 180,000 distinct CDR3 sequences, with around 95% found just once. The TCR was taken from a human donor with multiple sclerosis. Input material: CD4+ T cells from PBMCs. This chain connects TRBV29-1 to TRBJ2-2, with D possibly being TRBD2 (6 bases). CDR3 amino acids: CSATRWGAGELFF. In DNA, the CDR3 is TGCAGCGCAACAAGGTGGGGGGCCGGGGAGCTGTTTTTT.